The 17 T cell receptor beta chains below were found in one sample sequenced in a study of blood T cell repertoires in COVID-19. The repertoire was sequenced with immunoSEQ multiplex PCR; TCRdb's copy has only in-frame clones and lacks some. The table shows about 180,000 clones, with 89% occurring only once. Sequencing was performed on PBMCs or T cells enriched from blood (not recorded which). The receptors stem from a woman between 35 and 50 years old with acute COVID-19.

V usage is TRBV4-3 and J usage is TRBJ1-1; no firm D call. The CDR3 contains 15 residues. Germline CDR1 is LGHNA and CDR2 is YSLEER. Trimming took 0 bases from V and 1 from J, leaving 9 bases between them. Written as DNA, the CDR3 is TGCGCCAGCAGCCAAGATCGGTTTGGGAACACTGAAGCTTTCTTT. Its protein product is CASSQDRFGNTEAFF.

This clone was counted a single time. The chain combines TRBV27 with TRBJ2-1; 12 nucleotides match TRBD2. The V gene's germline CDR1 is MNHEY and CDR2 SMNVEV (reference sequence). The CDR3 has 16 residues. The trim removed 5 bases at V and 7 bases at J, leaving 9 bases unmatched. CDR3 coding DNA: TGTGCCAGCAGTACTATGGGACTAGCGGGTTTAAATGAGCAGTTCTTC. Translated: CASSTMGLAGLNEQFF.

This clone was counted only a few times. The gene calls are TRBV11-2 and TRBJ2-7, with 12 bases identical to TRBD2. Germline V gene lookup returns CDR1 SGHAT and CDR2 FQNNGV. This CDR3 comprises 15 residues. J was trimmed by 6 bases and V by 0 bases; bases with no gene match: 3. The CDR3 DNA is TGTGCCAGCAGCTTAGATGGACTAGCGGGGCGCGAGCAGTACTTC. The encoded protein is CASSLDGLAGREQYF.

The CDR3 is CASSSQGMNTEAFF. In nucleotides, the CDR3 is TGTGCCAGCAGTTCACAGGGGATGAACACTGAAGCTTTCTTT. The V call is TRBV2, the J call TRBJ1-1; TRBD1 matches 7 bases. With 5 bases clipped from V and 0 bases from J, the junction kept 3 bases outside the gene matches. Germline assignment: CDR1 SNHLY and CDR2 FYNNEI. This CDR3 has 14 amino acids. Filled out from reference TRBV2 and TRBJ1-1, the complete variable domain reads EPEVTQTPSHQVTQMGQEVILRCVPISNHLYFYWYRQILGQKVEFLVSFYNNEISEKSEIFDDQFSVERPDGSNFTLKIRSTKLEDSAMYFCASSSQGMNTEAFFGQGTRLTVV.

This clone was seen once. The rearrangement uses TRBV27 and TRBJ1-1; TRBD1 might be the D (5 bases). The CDR3 sequence is 14 residues long. Germline V gives CDR1 MNHEY, CDR2 SMNVEV (reference sequence). The ends were cut back, 0 bases at V and 5 bases at J, with 10 bases in the middle. The CDR3 is CASSLSGPLTEAFF. The CDR3 DNA sequence: TGTGCCAGCAGTTTATCGGGGCCTTTGACTGAAGCTTTCTTT.

The V and J genes are TRBV18 and TRBJ2-2; tentative D call: TRBD1 (6 bases). Germline V lookup: CDR1 KGHSH, CDR2 LQKENI. Trimming removed 4 bases at V and 2 bases at J, with 14 bases between. The CDR3 contains 16 residues. CDR3: CASSLQGGANTGELFF. The CDR3 DNA is TGTGCCAGCTCACTCCAAGGGGGAGCAAACACCGGGGAGCTGTTTTTT.

The chain links TRBV5-4 to TRBJ2-7; tentatively, D is TRBD2 (6 bases). CDR3 length: 15 residues. V was cut by 1 base and J by 1 base, with 12 bases left in between. Per the germline V gene, CDR1 is SGHNT and CDR2 is YYREEE (reference sequence). The DNA for the CDR3 is TGTGCCAGCAGCTTGTCCGGGAGAGCTTCCTACGAGCAGTACTTC. This encodes CASSLSGRASYEQYF.

The J gene is TRBJ2-3, the V gene TRBV5-6; D possibly corresponds to TRBD1 (5 bases). CDR3 length equals 15 residues. The germline gives CDR1 SGHDT, CDR2 YYEEEE. Trimming took 0 bases from V and 2 from J, leaving 10 bases between them. The CDR3 DNA follows: TGTGCCAGCAGCTTGGCCCCTGGGGCCACAGATACGCAGTATTTT. Residues: CASSLAPGATDTQYF. The full variable domain, in which reference TRBV5-6 and TRBJ2-3 provide the parts outside the CDR3, is DAGVTQSPTHLIKTRGQQVTLRCSPKSGHDTVSWYQQALGQGPQFIFQYYEEEERQRGNFPDRFSGHQFPNYSSELNVNALLLGDSALYLCASSLAPGATDTQYFGPGTRLTVL.

The V and J genes are TRBV9 and TRBJ2-1; 8 positions match TRBD2. This CDR3 is 16 amino acids long. V was clipped by 4 bases and J by 2 bases; unmatched bases: 8. Germline V gene lookup returns CDR1 SGDLS and CDR2 YYNGEE. The CDR3 DNA is TGTGCCAGCAGCACCTCGGGACTAGACCCCTACAATGAGCAGTTCTTC. This sequence encodes CASSTSGLDPYNEQFF.

In this sample, this clone turned up many times. The chain is built from TRBV10-3 and TRBJ1-1, with D perhaps TRBD1 (6 bases). Germline CDR1 is ENHRY and CDR2 is SYGVKD. This CDR3 spans 16 amino acids. V gave up 8 bases and J gave up 0 bases, with 19 bases separating them. This chain's CDR3 is CAIRGGANSMNTEAFF. CDR3 DNA: TGTGCCATCCGCGGGGGGGCAAACTCAATGAACACTGAAGCTTTCTTT.

This chain connects TRBV5-5 to TRBJ2-7; TRBD1 might be the D (6 bases). V lost 5 bases, J lost 0 bases, and 21 bases lay in between. Germline V gene data show CDR1 as SGHKS and CDR2 as YYEKEE (reference sequence). The CDR3 is made up of 17 amino acids. The CDR3, as DNA: TGTGCCAGCAGTCAGTACCTCGTAAGGGGGAGCTCCTACGAGCAGTACTTC. As protein: CASSQYLVRGSSYEQYF.

The chain links TRBV11-2 to TRBJ2-7; no firm D call. The CDR3 totals 15 residues. CDR1 is SGHAT, CDR2 FQNNGV, per germline. V dropped 0 bases and J dropped 0 bases, with 9 bases sitting between them. The CDR3 DNA reads as TGTGCCAGCAGCTTAGAGCGGCAGAGCTCCTACGAGCAGTACTTC. This translates into CASSLERQSSYEQYF.

The chain couples TRBV7-9 to TRBJ1-1, with D possibly being TRBD1 (5 bases). V shed 5 bases and J shed 6 bases, with 16 bases lying between them. Germline V gene sequence: CDR1 SEHNR, CDR2 FQNEAQ (reference sequence). This CDR3 contains 14 residues. The CDR3 loop is CASSPSGGIPEAFF. The CDR3 DNA reads TGTGCCAGCAGCCCCAGCGGGGGGATCCCTGAAGCTTTCTTT.

CDR3 amino acids: CASSQVSSRSTDTQYF. CDR3 nucleotide sequence: TGTGCCAGCAGCCAAGTTAGCAGCCGAAGCACAGATACGCAGTATTTT. The genes are TRBV3-1 (or the pseudogene TRBV3-2) and TRBJ2-3; D not resolved. Germline CDR1 and CDR2: LGHDT and YNNKEL (reference sequence). Trimming shortened V by 1 base and J by 0 bases, and 11 bases separated the two germline ends. The CDR3 extends over 16 amino acids.

The chain has TRBV20-1 and TRBJ2-2, with 7 bases fitting TRBD2. Germline CDR1 DFQATT, CDR2 SNEGSKA (reference sequence). The ends lost 3 bases at V and 7 bases at J; junction bases unmatched: 11. This CDR3 region has 15 residues. CDR3 protein: CSASNREEVGGELFF. DNA for the CDR3: TGCAGTGCTAGTAACCGGGAGGAGGTTGGCGGGGAGCTGTTTTTT.

The rearrangement links TRBV5-4 to TRBJ2-7, with D possibly being TRBD1 (5 bases). Per germline, CDR1 SGHNT and CDR2 YYREEE (reference sequence). V shed 4 bases and J shed 2 bases, with 10 bases lying between them. The CDR3 has 13 residues. The CDR3 nucleotides are TGTGCCAGCAGCCCAGGGTCGGCCTACGAGCAGTACTTC. Protein product: CASSPGSAYEQYF. The variable domain in full, completed from reference TRBV5-4 and TRBJ2-7, reads ETGVTQSPTHLIKTRGQQVTLRCSSQSGHNTVSWYQQALGQGPQFIFQYYREEENGRGNFPPRFSGLQFPNYSSELNVNALELDDSALYLCASSPGSAYEQYFGPGTRLTVT.

The chain is built from TRBV12-3 or TRBV12-4 and TRBJ2-2; D gene ambiguous. Trimming took 3 bases from V and 9 from J, leaving 8 bases between them. This CDR3 region has 12 residues. In DNA, the CDR3 is TGTGCCAGCAGTTTCAAGCTGCGGGAGCTGTTTTTT. This translates into CASSFKLRELFF.